The T cell receptor (beta chain) described here comes from a study of response to subunit inactivated influenza vaccine. Findings and limits, study-wide: Authors suggested that a seasonal influenza vaccination recruits few new T cells each time.

V shed 6 bases and J 5 bases; nucleotides not matched to a gene: 10. There are 15 residues in the CDR3. Germline V CDR1 and CDR2: LNHDA, SQIVND (reference sequence). One entry per CDR3 protein results from TCRdb running MiXCR on the RT-PCR reads. The sample holds 700,000 to 900,000 distinct CDR3 sequences; around 20% are singletons and the top ten take roughly 10%. Regarding this clonotype: What it binds is unknown.

V is TRBV19 and J is TRBJ2-1, with 7 bases identical to TRBD2. This sequence was found in a man aged 45-65 years who received an inactivated influenza vaccine. The material sequenced was PBMCs from blood, taken about 5 days after vaccination. CDR3 in amino acids: CASRETSPQDNEQFF. CDR3 sequence (DNA): TGTGCCAGTAGGGAGACTAGCCCCCAGGACAATGAGCAGTTCTTC.